The rows below give T cell receptor beta chains drawn from one sample of a study of response to subunit inactivated influenza vaccine. Each CDR3 protein is one row after TCRdb ran MiXCR on the RT-PCR reads. This table holds 450,000 to 700,000 distinct CDR3 sequences, about 14% found once. The sequences come from PBMCs from blood, collected roughly 12 days after vaccination. Every receptor here comes from a man aged 50 to 59 who received an inactivated influenza vaccine. Both conserved end residues are part of each CDR3. D genes are given only for firm matches. Part of the rows lack a size; the others show once, few, many or a class for expanded clones.

DNA: TGTGCCAGCAGTTTGTGGCTAGCGGAGGGGAATGAGCAGTTCTTC; CDR3: CASSLWLAEGNEQFF; size: few; D: TRBD2; V: TRBV27; J: TRBJ2-1
DNA: TGTGCCAGCAGTTTATGGGTCAGTGGGGGAAATGAGCAGTTCTTC; CDR3: CASSLWVSGGNEQFF; size: few; D: NA; V: TRBV12-3/TRBV12-4; J: TRBJ2-1
DNA: TGTGCCATCAGTGCCAGGGTGGACACCGGGGAGCTGTTTTTT; CDR3: CAISARVDTGELFF; size: NA; D: NA; V: TRBV10-3; J: TRBJ2-2
DNA: TGTGCCAGCAGCCAATCACAGGGGTTCTACAACATTCAGTACTTC; CDR3: CASSQSQGFYNIQYF; size: few; D: TRBD1; V: TRBV4-2; J: TRBJ2-4
DNA: TGCGCCAGCAGCCAAGATAGCGGGCTAAATTCACCCCTCCACTTT; CDR3: CASSQDSGLNSPLHF; size: NA; D: NA; V: TRBV4-3; J: TRBJ1-6
DNA: TGTGCCAGCTCACCACGGCCCGGGTTTACAGATACGCAGTATTTT; CDR3: CASSPRPGFTDTQYF; size: few; D: NA; V: TRBV18; J: TRBJ2-3
DNA: TGTGCCAGCAGCCATATGTGGAGGAGCCGCTACGAGCAGTACTTC; CDR3: CASSHMWRSRYEQYF; size: NA; D: NA; V: TRBV28; J: TRBJ2-7
DNA: TGCGCCAGCAGCCAAGAAGGTAGGACCGGCCCCTGGTACTTC; CDR3: CASSQEGRTGPWYF; size: few; D: NA; V: TRBV4-1; J: TRBJ2-7
DNA: TGTGCCAGCAGGGCGACAGGGGTGGATGAAAAACTGTTTTTT; CDR3: CASRATGVDEKLFF; size: NA; D: TRBD1; V: TRBV28; J: TRBJ1-4
DNA: TGTGCCAGCAGCTCAAAGGGCCAAGAGACCCAGTACTTC; CDR3: CASSSKGQETQYF; size: NA; D: NA; V: TRBV5-4; J: TRBJ2-5
DNA: TGCGCCAGCAGCCAAGATAAAGCATTAGGGGATTCGCCCCTCCACTTT; CDR3: CASSQDKALGDSPLHF; size: NA; D: NA; V: TRBV4-3; J: TRBJ1-6
DNA: TGTGCCAGCAGCCCACAATGGGGGAGGACCCAGTACTTC; CDR3: CASSPQWGRTQYF; size: few; D: NA; V: TRBV12-3/TRBV12-4; J: TRBJ2-5
DNA: TGTGCCAGCAGCGGACGACTAGCGGGGGCCTCCTACGAGCAGTACTTC; CDR3: CASSGRLAGASYEQYF; size: few; D: TRBD2; V: TRBV7-9; J: TRBJ2-7
DNA: TGTGCCAGCAGGAGAGGGGGAAAGACCCAGTACTTC; CDR3: CASRRGGKTQYF; size: few; D: NA; V: TRBV12-3/TRBV12-4; J: TRBJ2-5
DNA: TGTGCCAGCAGTCAAAGGAGAACAGGGGTCGGGTACAATGAGCAGTTCTTC; CDR3: CASSQRRTGVGYNEQFF; size: few; D: TRBD1; V: TRBV28; J: TRBJ2-1
DNA: TGCAGTGCTAGAGATCTCGGGGGAAAGCAGCCCCAGCATTTT; CDR3: CSARDLGGKQPQHF; size: few; D: NA; V: TRBV20-1; J: TRBJ1-5
DNA: TGTGCCAGCAGTTACGGGACAGGGAATGCCAAAAACATTCAGTACTTC; CDR3: CASSYGTGNAKNIQYF; size: few; D: TRBD1; V: TRBV6-5; J: TRBJ2-4
DNA: TGTGCCAGCAGCTTAGGGGCAGGGGGGCTAGCCAAAAACATTCAGTACTTC; CDR3: CASSLGAGGLAKNIQYF; size: NA; D: NA; V: TRBV7-2; J: TRBJ2-4
DNA: TGTGCCAGCAGTTCGACCCGCCCTGGGGCGAACACCGGGGAGCTGTTTTTT; CDR3: CASSSTRPGANTGELFF; size: NA; D: NA; V: TRBV27; J: TRBJ2-2
DNA: TGCGCCAGCAGCCCTGAGGGGACTAGCAGAGATACGCAGTATTTT; CDR3: CASSPEGTSRDTQYF; size: NA; D: TRBD2; V: TRBV4-3; J: TRBJ2-3
DNA: TGTGCCAGCTCACAAACAGGGGTAGGGGCCAACGTCCTGACTTTC; CDR3: CASSQTGVGANVLTF; size: NA; D: TRBD1; V: TRBV18; J: TRBJ2-6
DNA: TGTGCCAGCGGTCGGGGCTACCAGTATTTT; CDR3: CASGRGYQYF; size: NA; D: NA; V: TRBV27; J: TRBJ2-3
DNA: TGTGCCAGCAGCTTGGAACAGGGGCACTATGGCTACACCTTC; CDR3: CASSLEQGHYGYTF; size: few; D: TRBD1; V: TRBV7-9; J: TRBJ1-2
DNA: TGTGCCAGCTCACCACTCCTAGCAGGGGGCCGGGACGAGCAGTACTTC; CDR3: CASSPLLAGGRDEQYF; size: NA; D: TRBD1; V: TRBV18; J: TRBJ2-7
DNA: TGCAGTGCTAGACTGATGTACGAGCAGTACTTC; CDR3: CSARLMYEQYF; size: NA; D: NA; V: TRBV20-1; J: TRBJ2-7
DNA: TGTGCCAGCAGTTACCAAGGGGGTGCTTCTGGGGCCAACGTCCTGACTTTC; CDR3: CASSYQGGASGANVLTF; size: NA; D: NA; V: TRBV6-5; J: TRBJ2-6
DNA: TGTGCCATCAGTGGGCAGGAGGACACTGAAGCTTTCTTT; CDR3: CAISGQEDTEAFF; size: many; D: NA; V: TRBV10-3; J: TRBJ1-1
DNA: TGCAGTGCCAGGGAACCGACTAGCGGGGGCCATCCTAGCACAGATACGCAGTATTTT; CDR3: CSAREPTSGGHPSTDTQYF; size: NA; D: TRBD2; V: TRBV20-1; J: TRBJ2-3
DNA: TGCAGCGCCGTAGGAACCCAAGAGACCCAGTACTTC; CDR3: CSAVGTQETQYF; size: NA; D: NA; V: TRBV29-1; J: TRBJ2-5
DNA: TGCAGTGCTAAACCACCAGGGTATAGCAATCAGCCCCAGCATTTT; CDR3: CSAKPPGYSNQPQHF; size: many; D: NA; V: TRBV20-1; J: TRBJ1-5
DNA: TGTGCCAGCAGCTCGACAGGGGGTTCCTATCAGCCCCAGCATTTT; CDR3: CASSSTGGSYQPQHF; size: NA; D: TRBD1; V: TRBV5-6; J: TRBJ1-5
DNA: TGTGCCACCGTTGGGACAGATACGCAGTATTTT; CDR3: CATVGTDTQYF; size: NA; D: NA; V: TRBV10-3; J: TRBJ2-3
DNA: TGCAGTGCTAGAGGGGCCGGGACTAGCGGGGGGACTAGCACAGATACGCAGTATTTT; CDR3: CSARGAGTSGGTSTDTQYF; size: NA; D: TRBD2; V: TRBV20-1; J: TRBJ2-3
DNA: TGTGCCAGCAGCTTGGCCTTGATAGTTAGTGCTAATGAGCAGTTCTTC; CDR3: CASSLALIVSANEQFF; size: few; D: NA; V: TRBV5-8; J: TRBJ2-1
DNA: TGTGCCAGCAGTTTAATCTTGGGAGGGGACAATGAGCAGTTCTTC; CDR3: CASSLILGGDNEQFF; size: few; D: TRBD2; V: TRBV12-3/TRBV12-4; J: TRBJ2-1
DNA: TGTGCCAGCTCACCACGGACAGTCACAGATACGCAGTATTTT; CDR3: CASSPRTVTDTQYF; size: NA; D: NA; V: TRBV18; J: TRBJ2-3
DNA: TGTGCCATCAGTGATGGAACAGGGGTCGGAACCGGGGAGCTGTTTTTT; CDR3: CAISDGTGVGTGELFF; size: NA; D: TRBD1; V: TRBV10-3; J: TRBJ2-2
DNA: TGTGCCAGCAGTGAATACAGGGGGCGAGAGACCCAGTACTTC; CDR3: CASSEYRGRETQYF; size: NA; D: TRBD1; V: TRBV2; J: TRBJ2-5
DNA: TGTGCCAGCAGCTTAGTTTGGCACCCTAGCAATCAGCCCCAGCATTTT; CDR3: CASSLVWHPSNQPQHF; size: few; D: NA; V: TRBV7-2; J: TRBJ1-5
DNA: TGTGCCAGCAGTTATCCACTTGGCGAGCAGTACTTC; CDR3: CASSYPLGEQYF; size: NA; D: NA; V: TRBV6-2/TRBV6-3; J: TRBJ2-7
DNA: TGCAGCGTTTTGTCCGGGGAGCTGTTTTTT; CDR3: CSVLSGELFF; size: NA; D: NA; V: TRBV29-1; J: TRBJ2-2
DNA: TGTGCCAGCAGCCTTGAATACTCTGGGGCCAACGTCCTGACTTTC; CDR3: CASSLEYSGANVLTF; size: many; D: NA; V: TRBV12-3/TRBV12-4; J: TRBJ2-6
DNA: TGCAGTGGGGTCAGGACAGGCCACACAGATACGCAGTATTTT; CDR3: CSGVRTGHTDTQYF; size: NA; D: TRBD1; V: TRBV20-1; J: TRBJ2-3
DNA: TGTGCCAGCAGCTTAGGCGTGACACCCCAGACCGGGGAGCTGTTTTTT; CDR3: CASSLGVTPQTGELFF; size: once; D: NA; V: TRBV7-8; J: TRBJ2-2
DNA: TGTGCCAGCAGTTGGACAGGGGGATTAGATACGCAGTATTTT; CDR3: CASSWTGGLDTQYF; size: NA; D: TRBD1; V: TRBV6-2/TRBV6-3; J: TRBJ2-3
DNA: TGTGCCAGCAGTTACACGTGGGAGGAGGCAGATACGCAGTATTTT; CDR3: CASSYTWEEADTQYF; size: NA; D: NA; V: TRBV6-5; J: TRBJ2-3
DNA: TGTGCCAGCCTACGACAGACCGAAGAGACCCAGTACTTC; CDR3: CASLRQTEETQYF; size: few; D: NA; V: TRBV12-3/TRBV12-4; J: TRBJ2-5
DNA: TGTGCCATCAGTGCGACAGGGGGGTCGGGTCAGCCCCAGCATTTT; CDR3: CAISATGGSGQPQHF; size: NA; D: TRBD1; V: TRBV10-3; J: TRBJ1-5
DNA: TGTGCCAGCAGCTGGGGAAACACCATATATTTT; CDR3: CASSWGNTIYF; size: few; D: NA; V: TRBV7-9; J: TRBJ1-3